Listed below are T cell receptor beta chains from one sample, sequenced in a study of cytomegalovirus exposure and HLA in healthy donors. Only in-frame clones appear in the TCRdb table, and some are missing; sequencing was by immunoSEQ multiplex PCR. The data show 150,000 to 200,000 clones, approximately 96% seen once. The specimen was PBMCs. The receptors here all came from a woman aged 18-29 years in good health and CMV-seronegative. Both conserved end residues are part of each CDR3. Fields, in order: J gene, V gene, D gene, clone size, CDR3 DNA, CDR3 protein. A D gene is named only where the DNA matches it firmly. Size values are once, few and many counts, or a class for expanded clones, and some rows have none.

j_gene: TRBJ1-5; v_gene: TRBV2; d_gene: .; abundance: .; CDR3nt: TGTGCCAGCAGCAGAAATAGCAATCAGCCCCAGCATTTT; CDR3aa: CASSRNSNQPQHF
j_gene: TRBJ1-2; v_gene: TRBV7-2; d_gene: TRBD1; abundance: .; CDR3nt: TGTGCCAGCAGCGGTGGGACAGGTCGTAACTATGGCTACACCTTC; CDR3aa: CASSGGTGRNYGYTF
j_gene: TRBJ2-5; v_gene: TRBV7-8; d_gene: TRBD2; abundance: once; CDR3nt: TGTGCCAGCAGCTTGACTAGCTTGGAGACCCAGTACTTC; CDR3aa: CASSLTSLETQYF
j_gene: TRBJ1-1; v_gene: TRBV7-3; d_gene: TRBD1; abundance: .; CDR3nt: TGTGCCAGCAGCTCTAGGACAGGGAGGAACACTGAAGCTTTCTTT; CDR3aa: CASSSRTGRNTEAFF
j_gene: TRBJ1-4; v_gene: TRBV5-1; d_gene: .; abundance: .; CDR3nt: TGCGCCAGCAGCCTACGTCTTGGAGTTGAAAAACTGTTTTTT; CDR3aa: CASSLRLGVEKLFF
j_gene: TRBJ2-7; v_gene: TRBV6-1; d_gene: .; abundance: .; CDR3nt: TGTGCCAGCAGTGTTTGGCAGGGGAGCTCCTACGAGCAGTACTTC; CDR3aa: CASSVWQGSSYEQYF
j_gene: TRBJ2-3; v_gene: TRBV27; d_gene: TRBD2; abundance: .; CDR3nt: TGTGCCAGCTGGGGGGGGTTGGATACGCAGTATTTT; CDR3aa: CASWGGLDTQYF
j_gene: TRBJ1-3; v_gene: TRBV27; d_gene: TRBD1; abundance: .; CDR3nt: TGTGCCAGCAGTTCCGACAGGGCAGCGGGAAACACCATATATTTT; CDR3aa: CASSSDRAAGNTIYF
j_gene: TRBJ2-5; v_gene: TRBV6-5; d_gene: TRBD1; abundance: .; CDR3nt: TGTGCCAGCAGTTCCGACAGGGGCCAACAAGAGACCCAGTACTTC; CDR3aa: CASSSDRGQQETQYF
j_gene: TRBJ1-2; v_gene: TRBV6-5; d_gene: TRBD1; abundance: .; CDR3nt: TGTGCCAGCAGTCCAGGGACAGGGGGGTCCTATGGCTACACCTTC; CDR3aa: CASSPGTGGSYGYTF
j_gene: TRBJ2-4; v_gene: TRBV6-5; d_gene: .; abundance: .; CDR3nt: TGTGCCACCCGAGATTTAGCCAAAAACATTCAGTACTTC; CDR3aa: CATRDLAKNIQYF
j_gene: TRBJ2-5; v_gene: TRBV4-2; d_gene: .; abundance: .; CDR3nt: TGTGCCAGCAGCCAAGAGGCTGGCCAAGAGACCCAGTACTTC; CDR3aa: CASSQEAGQETQYF
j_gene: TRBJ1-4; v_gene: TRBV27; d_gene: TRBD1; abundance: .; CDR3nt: TGTGCCAGCAGTTCCACCATCCGACAGGGAAATGAAAAACTGTTTTTT; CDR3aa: CASSSTIRQGNEKLFF
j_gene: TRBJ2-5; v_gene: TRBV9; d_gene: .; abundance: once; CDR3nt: TGTGCCAGCAGCGTAGCTACGAGACAGATCCTATCAGAGACCCAGTACTTC; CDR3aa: CASSVATRQILSETQYF
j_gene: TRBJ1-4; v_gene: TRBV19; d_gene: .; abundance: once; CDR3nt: TGTGCCAGTAGTTCCAGGTCCGTGGAAAAACTGTTTTTT; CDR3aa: CASSSRSVEKLFF
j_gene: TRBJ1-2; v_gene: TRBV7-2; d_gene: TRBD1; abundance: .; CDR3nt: TGTGCCAGCAGCTTAGCGGAGGACAGGGCTAACCCCCACACCTTC; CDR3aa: CASSLAEDRANPHTF
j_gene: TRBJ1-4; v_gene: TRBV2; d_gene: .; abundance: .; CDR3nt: TGTGCCAGCAGTGATCTCTGGCGGGGGGAAAAACTGTTTTTT; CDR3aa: CASSDLWRGEKLFF
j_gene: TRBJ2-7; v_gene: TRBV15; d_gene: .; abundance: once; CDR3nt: TGTGCCACCAGCGTCCGACAGCGCGCCTACGAGCAGTACTTC; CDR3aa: CATSVRQRAYEQYF
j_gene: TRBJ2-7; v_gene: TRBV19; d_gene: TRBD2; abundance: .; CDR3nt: TGTGCCAGTAGTATCGGCTCTGCGCGGGGGGGCCGAGAGCAGTACTTC; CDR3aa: CASSIGSARGGREQYF
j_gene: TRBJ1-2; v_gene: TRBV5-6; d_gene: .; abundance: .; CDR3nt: TGTGCCAGCAGCTTGGGGAGGGGCTTCGGCTACACCTTC; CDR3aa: CASSLGRGFGYTF
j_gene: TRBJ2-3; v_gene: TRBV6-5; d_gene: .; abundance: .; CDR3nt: TGTGCCAGCGGCCCTCAACAGCATTATACGCAGTATTTT; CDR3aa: CASGPQQHYTQYF
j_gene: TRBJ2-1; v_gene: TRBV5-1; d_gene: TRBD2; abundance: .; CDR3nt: TGCGCCAGCAGCCGGAGAAACAGGGGGCTCCCAACTAGCGGGGGAGGGAATGAGCAGTTCTTC; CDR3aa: CASSRRNRGLPTSGGGNEQFF
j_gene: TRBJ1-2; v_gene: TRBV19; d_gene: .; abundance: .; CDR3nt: TGTGCCAGTAGCAACAGCCCCAATGGTGGCTACACCTTC; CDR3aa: CASSNSPNGGYTF
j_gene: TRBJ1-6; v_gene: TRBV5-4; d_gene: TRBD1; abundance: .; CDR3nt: TGTGCCAGCAGCTTCTCCGGGACAGGGGTTTCACCCCTCCACTTT; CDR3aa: CASSFSGTGVSPLHF
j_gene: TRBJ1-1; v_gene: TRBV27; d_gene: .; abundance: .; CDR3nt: TGTGCCAGCAGTTTCGTTACAGGTATGACTGAAGCTTTCTTT; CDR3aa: CASSFVTGMTEAFF
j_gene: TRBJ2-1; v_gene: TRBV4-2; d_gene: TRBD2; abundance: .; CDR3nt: TGTGCCAGCAGCCAACCCAGACTAGCGGGGCCTCTCAATGAGCAGTTCTTC; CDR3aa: CASSQPRLAGPLNEQFF
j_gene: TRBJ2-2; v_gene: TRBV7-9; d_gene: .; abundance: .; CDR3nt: TGTGCCAGCAGCTTAGAGGGGGTCGCCGTAGGCACCGGGGAGCTGTTTTTT; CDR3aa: CASSLEGVAVGTGELFF
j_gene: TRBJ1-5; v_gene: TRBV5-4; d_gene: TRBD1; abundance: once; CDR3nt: TGTGCCAGCAGCCGTGACAGGGGGCTCAATCAGCCCCAGCATTTT; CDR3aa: CASSRDRGLNQPQHF
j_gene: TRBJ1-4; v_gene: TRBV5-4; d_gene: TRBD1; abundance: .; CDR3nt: TGTGCCACCGCCGGGACAGTTAATGAAAAACTGTTTTTT; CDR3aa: CATAGTVNEKLFF
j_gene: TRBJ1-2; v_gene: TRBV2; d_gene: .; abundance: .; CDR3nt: TGTGCCAGCAGCCCGGGTGTCTATGGCTACACCTTC; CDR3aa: CASSPGVYGYTF
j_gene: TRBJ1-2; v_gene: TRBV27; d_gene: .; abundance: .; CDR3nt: TGTGCCAGCAGCGGGGATAACTATGGCTACACCTTC; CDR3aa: CASSGDNYGYTF
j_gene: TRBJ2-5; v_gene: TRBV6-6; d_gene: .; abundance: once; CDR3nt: TGTGCCAGCAGTTACTGGGGGCAGGAGACCCAGTACTTC; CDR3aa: CASSYWGQETQYF
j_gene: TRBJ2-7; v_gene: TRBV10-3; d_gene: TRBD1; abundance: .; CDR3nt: TGTGCCATCAGTGACCCGGGACAGGCCCTCGAGCAGTACTTC; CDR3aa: CAISDPGQALEQYF
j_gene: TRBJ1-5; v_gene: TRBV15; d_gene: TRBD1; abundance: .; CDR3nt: TGTGCCACCAGCGGAGACAGGGACTATCAGCCCCAGCATTTT; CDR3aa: CATSGDRDYQPQHF
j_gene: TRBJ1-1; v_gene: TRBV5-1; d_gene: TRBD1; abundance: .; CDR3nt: TGCGCCAGCAGCTCAACAGGGGGCACTGAAGCTTTCTTT; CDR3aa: CASSSTGGTEAFF
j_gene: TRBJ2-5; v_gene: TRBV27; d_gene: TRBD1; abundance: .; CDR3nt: TGTGCCAGCAGTTGGGACAGGGGAGGAGAGACCCAGTACTTC; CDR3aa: CASSWDRGGETQYF
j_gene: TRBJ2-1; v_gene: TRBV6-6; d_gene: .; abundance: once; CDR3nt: TGTGCCAGCAGTTACAAGTCCGGGGTATCCAATGAGCAGTTCTTC; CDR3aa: CASSYKSGVSNEQFF
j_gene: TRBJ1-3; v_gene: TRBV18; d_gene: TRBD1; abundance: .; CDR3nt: TGTGCCAGCTCACCGGGCAGGGGGCCGGGAAACACCATATATTTT; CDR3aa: CASSPGRGPGNTIYF
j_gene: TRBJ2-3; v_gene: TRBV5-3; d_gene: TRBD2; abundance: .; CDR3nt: TGTGCCAGAAGCTTGGTAGGGCTAGCGGAACACACAGATACGCAGTATTTT; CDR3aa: CARSLVGLAEHTDTQYF
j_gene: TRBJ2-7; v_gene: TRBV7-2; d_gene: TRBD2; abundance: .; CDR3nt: TGTGCCAGCAGCTTAGACGGGTTAGCGGGGGGGAACGAGCAGTACTTC; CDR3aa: CASSLDGLAGGNEQYF
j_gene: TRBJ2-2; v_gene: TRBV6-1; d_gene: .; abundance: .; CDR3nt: TGTGCCAGCAGTGACCCGACTGGGTTGAACACCGGGGAGCTGTTTTTT; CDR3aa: CASSDPTGLNTGELFF
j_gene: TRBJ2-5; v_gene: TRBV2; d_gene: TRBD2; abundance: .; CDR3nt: TGTGCCAGCAGTGAAGTACTAGCGGATCAAGAGACCCAGTACTTC; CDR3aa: CASSEVLADQETQYF
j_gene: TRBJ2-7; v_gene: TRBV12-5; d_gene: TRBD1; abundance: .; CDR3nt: TGTGCTAGTGGTTTAACAGGGGTAGACGGCGAGCAGTACTTC; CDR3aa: CASGLTGVDGEQYF
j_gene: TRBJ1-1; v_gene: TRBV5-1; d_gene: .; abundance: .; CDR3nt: TGCGCCAGCAGCTCAGGGGCGAGGACTGAAGCTTTCTTT; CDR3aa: CASSSGARTEAFF
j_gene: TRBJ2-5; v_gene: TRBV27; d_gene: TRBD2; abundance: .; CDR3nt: TGTGCCAGCAGTTTATCACTAGCGCAAGAGACCCAGTACTTC; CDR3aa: CASSLSLAQETQYF
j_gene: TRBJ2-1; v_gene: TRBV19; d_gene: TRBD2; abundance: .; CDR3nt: TGTGCCAGTAGTATCCGAAGCGGGGGGGCTGTGAATGAGCAGTTCTTC; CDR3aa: CASSIRSGGAVNEQFF
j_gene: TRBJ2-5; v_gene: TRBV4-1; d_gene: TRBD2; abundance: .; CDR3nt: TGCGCCAGCAGCCAAGAGGCTAGCGGGGGGACACGGACCCAGTACTTC; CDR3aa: CASSQEASGGTRTQYF
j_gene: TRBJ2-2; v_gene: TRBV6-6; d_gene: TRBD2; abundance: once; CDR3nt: TGTGCCAGCAGTTCTCCTAGCGGGGGGGCCGGGGAGCTGTTTTTT; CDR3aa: CASSSPSGGAGELFF
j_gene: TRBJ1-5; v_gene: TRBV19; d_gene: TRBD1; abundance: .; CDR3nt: TGTGCCAGTAGTGACAGGGAGATCAATCAGCCCCAGCATTTT; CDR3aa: CASSDREINQPQHF
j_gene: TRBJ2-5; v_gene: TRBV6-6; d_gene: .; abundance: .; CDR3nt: TGTGCCAGCAGCGCAGGGGAGACCCAGTACTTC; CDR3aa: CASSAGETQYF
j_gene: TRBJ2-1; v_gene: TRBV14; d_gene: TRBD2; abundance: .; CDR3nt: TGTGCCAGCAGCCTGACGAAAGGACTAGCGGGGGACAATGAGCAGTTCTTC; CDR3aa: CASSLTKGLAGDNEQFF
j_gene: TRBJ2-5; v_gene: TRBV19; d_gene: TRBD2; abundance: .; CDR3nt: TGTGCCAGTAGTATAGATTCGGGGGGGGTTCAAGAGACCCAGTACTTC; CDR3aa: CASSIDSGGVQETQYF
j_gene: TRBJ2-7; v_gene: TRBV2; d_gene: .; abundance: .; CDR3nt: TGTGCCAGCAGTCAGGGTAGTTTCGAGCAGTACTTC; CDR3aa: CASSQGSFEQYF
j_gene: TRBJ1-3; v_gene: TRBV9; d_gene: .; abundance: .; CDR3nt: TGTGCCAGCAGCGCGGAGGAGTCTGGAAACACCATATATTTT; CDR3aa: CASSAEESGNTIYF
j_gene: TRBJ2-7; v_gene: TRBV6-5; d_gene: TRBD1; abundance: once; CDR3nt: TGTGCCAGCAGTTACTCCGGGACAGAAATGATCTACGAGCAGTACTTC; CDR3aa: CASSYSGTEMIYEQYF
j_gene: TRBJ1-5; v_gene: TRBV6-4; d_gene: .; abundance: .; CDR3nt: TGTGCCAGCAGTGACAAACATAAGGGGACGGACAGCGAGAATCAGCCCCAGCATTTT; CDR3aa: CASSDKHKGTDSENQPQHF
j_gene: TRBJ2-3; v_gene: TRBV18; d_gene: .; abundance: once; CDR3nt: TGTGCCAGCTCGCCCCTCTCGGGCACAGATACGCAGTATTTT; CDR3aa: CASSPLSGTDTQYF
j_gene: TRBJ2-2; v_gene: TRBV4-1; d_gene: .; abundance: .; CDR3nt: TGCGCCAGCAGCCATCCCGAGGGAGGAGTGAACACCGGGGAGCTGTTTTTT; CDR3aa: CASSHPEGGVNTGELFF
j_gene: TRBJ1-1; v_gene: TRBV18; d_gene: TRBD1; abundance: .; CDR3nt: TGTGCCAGCTCACCACTAGGGCCCACAGGGGGCCCGAACACTGAAGCTTTCTTT; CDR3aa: CASSPLGPTGGPNTEAFF
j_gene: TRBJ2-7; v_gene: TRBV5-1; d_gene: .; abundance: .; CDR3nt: TGCGCCAGCAGCTTGGGCAGGGGGGTTCCTAAGCTGGAGCAGTACTTC; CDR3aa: CASSLGRGVPKLEQYF